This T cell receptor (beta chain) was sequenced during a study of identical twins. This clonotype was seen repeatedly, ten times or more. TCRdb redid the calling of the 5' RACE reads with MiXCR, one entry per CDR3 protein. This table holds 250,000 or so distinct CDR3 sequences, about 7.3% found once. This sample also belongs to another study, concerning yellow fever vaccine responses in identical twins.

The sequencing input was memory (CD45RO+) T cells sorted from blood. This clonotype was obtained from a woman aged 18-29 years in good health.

The CDR3 nucleotides read TGTGCCATCAGCCCTAGCGGGAGGGACGAGCAGTACTTC. Protein sequence: CAISPSGRDEQYF. V and J are TRBV10-3 and TRBJ2-7, with 12 bases fitting TRBD2. CDR3 length equals 13 residues. CDR1 is ENHRY, CDR2 SYGVKD, per germline. The V and J ends lost 6 bases and 5 bases, in that order; junction bases with no gene match: 2.